The clone carrying this TCR beta chain was seen a few times. What it binds is not known. This sample was included in a study of response to subunit inactivated influenza vaccine. Findings and caveats of the study: The authors offered the suggestion that each seasonal influenza vaccination recruits few new T cells.

TCRdb called the RT-PCR reads again in MiXCR, with one record for every CDR3 protein. Counted here are 530,000 or so distinct CDR3 sequences, 25% occurring once; the ten biggest clones make up under 2.5%. The V gene's germline CDR1 is MNHEY and CDR2 SMNVEV (reference sequence). Trimming shortened V by 9 bases and J by 2 bases, and 17 bases separated the two germline ends. The CDR3 spans 14 residues. The starting material was CD4+ T cells sorted from PBMCs, obtained less than 6 days after vaccination. The chain is built from TRBV27 and TRBJ2-7; D gene uncertain. This TCR came from a man aged 50 to 59 who received an inactivated influenza vaccine. The CDR3 reads CASSRGPNTYEQYF. For the CDR3, the DNA is TGTGCCAGTAGCCGCGGTCCGAACACCTACGAGCAGTACTTC.